A selection of T cell receptor beta chains follows, all from one sample in a study of T cell repertoires and Cas9 in healthy adults. The table came from immunoSEQ multiplex PCR; TCRdb's copy has only in-frame clones and leaves some out. This table has some 15,000 clones, about 88% appearing once. Sequenced sample: Tregs (CD4+, CD25+, CD127-, CD137-, CD154-) from PBMCs; culture status not recorded. All receptors come from a human donor in good health. The CDR3 runs from the conserved cysteine through the conserved F or W. Each record gives: clone size, V gene, D gene, J gene, CDR3 DNA, CDR3 protein. D genes are given only for firm matches. For some rows the clone size is stated as once, few or many, or as a class when expanded; others skip it.

NA	TRBV7-9	TRBD2	TRBJ2-3	TGTGCCAGCAGCGGCGGGCGGGAGGGTCTAGATACGCAGTATTTT	CASSGGREGLDTQYF
NA	TRBV19	NA	TRBJ2-4	TGTGCCAGTAGTATCGGGTTCCAGGTAGCCAAAAACATTCAGTACTTC	CASSIGFQVAKNIQYF
once	TRBV2	NA	TRBJ1-5	TGTGCCAGCAGTTCGGAGAGAGGCCAGCCCCAGCATTTT	CASSSERGQPQHF
NA	TRBV30	NA	TRBJ1-1	TGTGCCTGGACCCGAATATACACTGAAGCTTTCTTT	CAWTRIYTEAFF
NA	TRBV7-9	NA	TRBJ2-1	TGTGCCAGCAGCCTTGGGACGACCAGCTCCTACAATGAGCAGTTCTTC	CASSLGTTSSYNEQFF
NA	TRBV7-9	NA	TRBJ2-5	TGTGCCAGCAGCCTCGTTACGGGGCCTCAAGAGACCCAGTACTTC	CASSLVTGPQETQYF
NA	TRBV7-2	NA	TRBJ2-7	TGTGCCAGCAGCTTGCAGGCTACCTACGAGCAGTACTTC	CASSLQATYEQYF
NA	TRBV6-6	NA	TRBJ1-1	TGTGCCAGCAGTGGCCGGAACACTGAAGCTTTCTTT	CASSGRNTEAFF
NA	TRBV11-3	NA	TRBJ2-3	TGTGCCAGCAGCTTCTCAACAGATACGCAGTATTTT	CASSFSTDTQYF
NA	TRBV5-1	NA	TRBJ2-3	TGCGCCAGCAGCTTGGGGGACACAGATACGCAGTATTTT	CASSLGDTDTQYF
NA	TRBV5-1	NA	TRBJ2-3	TGCGCCAGCAGCGCGGACAGAAGAGACACAGATACGCAGTATTTT	CASSADRRDTDTQYF
NA	TRBV19	NA	TRBJ1-2	TGTGCCAGTAGTCCCACGGGCGGACCGTATGGCTACACCTTC	CASSPTGGPYGYTF
few	TRBV27	NA	TRBJ1-4	TGTGCCAGCAGTTTGCAGGGTTTTAATGAAAAACTGTTTTTT	CASSLQGFNEKLFF
NA	TRBV5-1	NA	TRBJ2-5	TGCGCCAGCAGCGGGCAGGGGAGGGAGACCCAGTACTTC	CASSGQGRETQYF
NA	TRBV7-9	TRBD2	TRBJ2-7	TGTGCCAGCAGCCTAAGGCGGGGGATATCCTACGAGCAGTACTTC	CASSLRRGISYEQYF
few	TRBV5-1	NA	TRBJ1-1	TGCGCCAGCAGCTTGGCGGCCGTGGGGGGGCGAACTGAAGCTTTCTTT	CASSLAAVGGRTEAFF
few	TRBV28	TRBD2	TRBJ2-1	TGTGCCAGCAGTTTTTATGGGGACTACCTCAGTCGGACCGACAATGAGCAGTTCTTC	CASSFYGDYLSRTDNEQFF
NA	TRBV30	TRBD2	TRBJ2-3	TGTGCCTGGAGTGGGGGACTAGCGGGGGCCACTTATACGCAGTATTTT	CAWSGGLAGATYTQYF
NA	TRBV5-5	TRBD1	TRBJ1-2	TGTGCCAGCAGAACGACAGGGACCGGGGGCTACACCTTC	CASRTTGTGGYTF
NA	TRBV19	TRBD1	TRBJ2-1	TGTGCCAGTAAAACGAGCTCCAGGGGGCTTCGAGAGCAGTTCTTC	CASKTSSRGLREQFF
NA	TRBV7-2	NA	TRBJ2-3	TGTGCCAGCAGCCGGAGTGGGACCCCCCCCACAGATACGCAGTATTTT	CASSRSGTPPTDTQYF
NA	TRBV5-1	TRBD2	TRBJ2-2	TGCGCCAGCATCCTATCTAGCGGTTCGAACACCGGGGAGCTGTTTTTT	CASILSSGSNTGELFF
NA	TRBV25-1	NA	TRBJ1-1	TGTGCCAGCAGTGAACCGGGAGACGCGGTTGAAGCTTTCTTT	CASSEPGDAVEAFF
few	TRBV6-6	NA	TRBJ1-2	TGTGCCAGCAGTTACTCGACAGGAAACTATGGCTACACCTTC	CASSYSTGNYGYTF
NA	TRBV7-9	NA	TRBJ1-2	TGTGCCAGCAGCTTATTATTTGGCTACACCTTC	CASSLLFGYTF
NA	TRBV10-3	TRBD1	TRBJ2-5	TGTGCCATCAGTGAGCGGGACAGGTCGAGAGAGACCCAGTACTTC	CAISERDRSRETQYF
NA	TRBV29-1	NA	TRBJ1-5	TGCAGCGTTGAACTCCCGGGAAATCAGCCCCAGCATTTT	CSVELPGNQPQHF
NA	TRBV28	TRBD1	TRBJ1-6	TGTGCCAGCACACCGGGTGGGACAGGGATTTCACCCCTCCACTTT	CASTPGGTGISPLHF
once	TRBV9	NA	TRBJ1-2	TGTGCCAGCAGCGTAGAAATGGGTTATGGCTACACCTTC	CASSVEMGYGYTF
NA	TRBV28	NA	TRBJ1-5	TGTGCCAGCAGTTTAGGGGTGAATCAGCCCCAGCATTTT	CASSLGVNQPQHF
NA	TRBV11-3	NA	TRBJ2-4	TGTGCCAGCAGCTTAGTGGGGCGGGAAGACATTCAGTACTTC	CASSLVGREDIQYF
NA	TRBV28	TRBD2	TRBJ2-1	TGTGCCAGCGGACTAGCGGTCTACAATGAGCAGTTCTTC	CASGLAVYNEQFF
NA	TRBV4-1	NA	TRBJ2-5	TGCGCCAGCAGCCAAGAGTGGGGAGAGACCCAGTACTTC	CASSQEWGETQYF
NA	TRBV7-2	NA	TRBJ2-7	TGTGCCAGCAGCTTGTTCGGCGAGCAGTACTTC	CASSLFGEQYF
NA	TRBV5-4	NA	TRBJ1-1	TGTGCCAGCAGCTTGGACAGACAGAATGAAGCTTTCTTT	CASSLDRQNEAFF
NA	TRBV6-6	NA	TRBJ1-5	TGTGCCAGCAGTTACCCTTTGCAGCCCCAGCATTTT	CASSYPLQPQHF
once	TRBV7-9	NA	TRBJ2-3	TGTGCCAGCAGCCCGCCCGGGTCCCTGACCCGAGGTACGCAGTATTTT	CASSPPGSLTRGTQYF
NA	TRBV11-2	NA	TRBJ2-2	TGTGCCAGCAGCTTAGTTGGGTCCGGCACCGGGGAGCTGTTTTTT	CASSLVGSGTGELFF
NA	TRBV6-4	TRBD1	TRBJ2-1	TGTGCCAGCAGTCCGGGACAGGGTTCCTACAATGAGCAGTTCTTC	CASSPGQGSYNEQFF
NA	TRBV7-2	NA	TRBJ2-5	TGTGCCAGCAGCTCCTTACTCCAAGAGACCCAGTACTTC	CASSSLLQETQYF
NA	TRBV19	NA	TRBJ1-1	TGTGCCAGTAGTCCCCAGGGGAACACTGAAGCTTTCTTT	CASSPQGNTEAFF
NA	TRBV20-1	NA	TRBJ1-2	TGCAGTGCTAGAGTATCCCAGAGCTACACCTTC	CSARVSQSYTF
NA	TRBV6-5	TRBD1	TRBJ1-6	TGTGCCAGCAGTAGTACAGGGGGTGTTTCACCCCTCCACTTT	CASSSTGGVSPLHF
NA	TRBV28	NA	TRBJ1-1	TGTGCCCCGTTAGGGGGGAACACTGAAGCTTTCTTT	CAPLGGNTEAFF
NA	TRBV7-2	NA	TRBJ1-4	TGTGCCAGCAGCTTAGGGGGATCTAATGAAAAACTGTTTTTT	CASSLGGSNEKLFF
NA	TRBV7-2	TRBD1	TRBJ1-5	TGTGCCAGCAGCTTAGATTCAGGGGGCAGACAGCCCCAGCATTTT	CASSLDSGGRQPQHF
NA	TRBV15	NA	TRBJ1-1	TGTGCCACCCTGAATAGTCGCTACGGTGAAGCTTTCTTT	CATLNSRYGEAFF
few	TRBV19	TRBD1	TRBJ1-5	TGTGCCAGTACCATTACAGGGGTTTTCCCAAGTCAGCCCCAGCATTTT	CASTITGVFPSQPQHF
NA	TRBV27	TRBD2	TRBJ2-3	TGTGCCAGCAGTCCCCGGGGAGCGGGGAACACAGATACGCAGTATTTT	CASSPRGAGNTDTQYF
NA	TRBV30	NA	TRBJ1-2	TGTGCCTGGCGAGGCGGGAACTATGGCTACACCTTC	CAWRGGNYGYTF
NA	TRBV7-2	NA	TRBJ2-3	TGTGCCAGCAGCTTAGCAGGGGCTCTCGGGGGAGATACGCAGTATTTT	CASSLAGALGGDTQYF